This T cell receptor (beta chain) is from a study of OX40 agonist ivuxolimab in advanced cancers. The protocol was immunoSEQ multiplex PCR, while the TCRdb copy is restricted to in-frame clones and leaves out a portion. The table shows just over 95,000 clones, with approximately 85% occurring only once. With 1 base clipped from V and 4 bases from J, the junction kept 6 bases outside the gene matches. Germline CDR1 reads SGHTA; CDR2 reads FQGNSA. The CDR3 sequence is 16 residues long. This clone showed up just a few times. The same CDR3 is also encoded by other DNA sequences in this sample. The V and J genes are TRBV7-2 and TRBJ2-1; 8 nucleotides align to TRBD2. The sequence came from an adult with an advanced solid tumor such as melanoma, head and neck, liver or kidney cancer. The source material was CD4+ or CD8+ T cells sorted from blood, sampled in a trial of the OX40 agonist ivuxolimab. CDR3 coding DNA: TGTGCCAGCAGCTTAGTGGCTAGCGGGCGGTACAATGAGCAGTTCTTC. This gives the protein CASSLVASGRYNEQFF. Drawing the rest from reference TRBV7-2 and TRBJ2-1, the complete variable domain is GAGVSQSPSNKVTEKGKDVELRCDPISGHTALYWYRQSLGQGLEFLIYFQGNSAPDKSGLPSDRFSAERTGGSVSTLTIQRTQQEDSAVYLCASSLVASGRYNEQFFGPGTRLTVL.